This T cell receptor (beta chain) was obtained from a study of blood T cell repertoires in COVID-19. Study overall: From T cells, B-cell-depleted T cells, or PBMCs came the material, which was cDNA or gDNA.

Germline V CDR1 and CDR2: LGHDT, YNNKEL (reference sequence). J gave up 6 bases and V 4 bases, and 7 bases lay outside the gene matches. This CDR3 has 14 amino acids. In Cohort 3, a recovered donor had either two negative PCRs, clearance, or symptom resolution. As handled by the study authors: From reference gene primer amplification, estimates of nucleated cell counts were derived. Produced via immunoSEQ multiplex PCR; TCRdb's table is partial and in-frame only. The V and J calls and clone size are taken from that table; D and trimming were inferred from the DNA. The repertoire consists of about 360,000 clones, with about 89% occurring once and the leading ten covering 1% to 1.5%.

This TCR was sampled from a man in his thirties or forties who had recovered from COVID-19. The sample was PBMCs or T cells enriched from blood (not recorded which). The rearrangement uses TRBV3-1 (or the pseudogene TRBV3-2) and TRBJ1-1; 8 nucleotides align to TRBD1. The CDR3 DNA is TGTGCCAGCAGCCCCCGGGACAGGAGTCCTGAAGCTTTCTTT. This gives the protein CASSPRDRSPEAFF.